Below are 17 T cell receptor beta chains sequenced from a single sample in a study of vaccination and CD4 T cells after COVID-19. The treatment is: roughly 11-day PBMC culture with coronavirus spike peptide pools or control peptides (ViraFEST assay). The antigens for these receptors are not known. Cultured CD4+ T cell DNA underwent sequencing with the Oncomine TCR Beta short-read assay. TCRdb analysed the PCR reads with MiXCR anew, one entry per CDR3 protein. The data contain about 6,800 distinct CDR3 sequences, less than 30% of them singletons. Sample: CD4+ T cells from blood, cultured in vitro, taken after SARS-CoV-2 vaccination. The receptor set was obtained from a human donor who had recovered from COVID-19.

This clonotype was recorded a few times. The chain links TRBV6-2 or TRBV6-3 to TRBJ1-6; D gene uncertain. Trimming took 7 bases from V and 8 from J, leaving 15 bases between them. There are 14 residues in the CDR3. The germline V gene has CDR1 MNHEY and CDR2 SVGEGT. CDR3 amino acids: CASKARKLDSPLHF. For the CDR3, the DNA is TGTGCCAGCAAGGCCAGGAAGTTGGATTCACCCCTCCACTTT.

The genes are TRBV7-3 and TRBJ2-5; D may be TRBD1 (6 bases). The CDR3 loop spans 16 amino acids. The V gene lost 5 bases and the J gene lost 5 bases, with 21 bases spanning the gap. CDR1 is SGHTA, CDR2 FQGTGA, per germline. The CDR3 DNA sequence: TGTGCCAGCAGCCCCGAGGGGCAGGGGCGCGGGGAGACCCAGTACTTC. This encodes CASSPEGQGRGETQYF.

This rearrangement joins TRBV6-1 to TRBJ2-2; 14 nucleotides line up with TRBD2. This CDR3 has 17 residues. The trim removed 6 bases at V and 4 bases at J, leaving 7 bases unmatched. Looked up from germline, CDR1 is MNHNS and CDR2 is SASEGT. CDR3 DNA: TGTGCCAGCAGGGGACTAGCGGGGGCCGCGAGCACCGGGGAGCTGTTTTTT. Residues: CASRGLAGAASTGELFF.

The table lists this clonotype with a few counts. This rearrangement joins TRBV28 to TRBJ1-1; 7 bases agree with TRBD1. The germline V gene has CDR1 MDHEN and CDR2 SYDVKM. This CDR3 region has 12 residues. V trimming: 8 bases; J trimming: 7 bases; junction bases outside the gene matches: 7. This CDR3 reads CASQRRDSEAFF. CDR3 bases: TGTGCCAGCCAGAGACGGGACAGTGAAGCTTTCTTT.

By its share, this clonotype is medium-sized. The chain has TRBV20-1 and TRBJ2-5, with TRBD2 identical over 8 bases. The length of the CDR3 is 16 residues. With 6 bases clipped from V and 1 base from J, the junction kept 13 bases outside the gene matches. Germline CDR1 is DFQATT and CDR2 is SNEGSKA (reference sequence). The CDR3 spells CSAGGARGAVQETQYF. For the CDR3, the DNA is TGCAGTGCCGGGGGGGCCCGGGGGGCCGTCCAAGAGACCCAGTACTTC.

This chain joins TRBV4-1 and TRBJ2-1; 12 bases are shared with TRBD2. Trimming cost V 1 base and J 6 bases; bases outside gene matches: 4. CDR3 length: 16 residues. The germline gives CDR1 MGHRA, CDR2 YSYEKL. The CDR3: CASSQGLLAGGNEQFF. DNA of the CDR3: TGCGCCAGCAGCCAAGGTTTACTAGCGGGGGGCAATGAGCAGTTCTTC.

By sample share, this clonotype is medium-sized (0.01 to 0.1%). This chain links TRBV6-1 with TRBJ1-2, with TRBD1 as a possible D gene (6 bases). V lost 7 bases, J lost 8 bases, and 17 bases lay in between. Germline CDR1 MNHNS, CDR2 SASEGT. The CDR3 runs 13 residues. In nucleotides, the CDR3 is TGTGCCAGCACCCCGAGGGGGAATCGCGGCTACACCTTC. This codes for CASTPRGNRGYTF.

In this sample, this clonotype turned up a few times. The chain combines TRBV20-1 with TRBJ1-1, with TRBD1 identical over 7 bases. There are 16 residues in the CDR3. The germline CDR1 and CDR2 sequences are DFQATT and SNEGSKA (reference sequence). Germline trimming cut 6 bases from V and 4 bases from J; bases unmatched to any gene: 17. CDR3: CSARISHTGVGTEAFF. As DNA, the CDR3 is TGCAGTGCCCGAATCTCCCACACAGGGGTCGGCACTGAAGCTTTCTTT.

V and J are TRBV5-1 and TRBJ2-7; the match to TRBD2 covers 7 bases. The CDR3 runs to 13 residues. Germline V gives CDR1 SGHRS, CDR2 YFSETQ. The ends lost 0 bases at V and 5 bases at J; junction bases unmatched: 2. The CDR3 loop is CASSLVGGNEQYF. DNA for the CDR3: TGCGCCAGCAGCTTGGTGGGGGGGAACGAGCAGTACTTC.

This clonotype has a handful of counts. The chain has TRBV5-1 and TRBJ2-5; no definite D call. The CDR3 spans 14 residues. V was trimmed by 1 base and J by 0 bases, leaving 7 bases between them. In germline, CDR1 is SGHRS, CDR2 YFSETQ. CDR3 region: CASSLRPHQETQYF. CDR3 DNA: TGCGCCAGCAGCTTGCGGCCCCACCAAGAGACCCAGTACTTC. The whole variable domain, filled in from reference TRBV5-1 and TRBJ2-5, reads KAGVTQTPRYLIKTRGQQVTLSCSPISGHRSVSWYQQTPGQGLQFLFEYFSETQRNKGNFPGRFSGRQFSNSRSEMNVSTLELGDSALYLCASSLRPHQETQYFGPGTRLLVL.

CDR3: CASSPRTDSYEQYF. The CDR3 DNA sequence: TGTGCCAGCTCACCGCGGACAGACTCCTACGAGCAGTACTTC. This chain uses TRBV18 with TRBJ2-7; D is perhaps TRBD1 (6 bases). CDR3 length: 14 amino acids. Germline CDR1 reads KGHSH; CDR2 reads LQKENI. V was clipped by 3 bases and J by 0 bases, with 9 bases between them.

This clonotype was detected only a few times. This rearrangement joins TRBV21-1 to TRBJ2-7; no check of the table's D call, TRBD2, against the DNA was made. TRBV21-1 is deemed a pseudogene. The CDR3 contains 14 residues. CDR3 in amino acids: CASTLTSDTYEQYF. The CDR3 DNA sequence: TGTGCCAGCACCTTGACTAGCGATACCTACGAGCAGTACTTC.

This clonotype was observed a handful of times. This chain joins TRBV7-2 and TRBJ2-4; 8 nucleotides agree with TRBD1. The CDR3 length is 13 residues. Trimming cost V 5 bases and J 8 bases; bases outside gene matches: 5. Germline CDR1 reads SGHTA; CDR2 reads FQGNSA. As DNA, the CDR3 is TGTGCCAGCAGCACGGACAGGGAGGACATTCAGTACTTC. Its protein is CASSTDREDIQYF.

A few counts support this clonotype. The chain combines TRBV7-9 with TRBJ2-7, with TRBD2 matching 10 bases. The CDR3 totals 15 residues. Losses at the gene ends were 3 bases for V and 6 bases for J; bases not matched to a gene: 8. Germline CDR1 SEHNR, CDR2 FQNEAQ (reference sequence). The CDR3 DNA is TGTGCCAGCAGCTTTCGGACTAGCGGAGTCCTCGAGCAGTACTTC. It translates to CASSFRTSGVLEQYF.

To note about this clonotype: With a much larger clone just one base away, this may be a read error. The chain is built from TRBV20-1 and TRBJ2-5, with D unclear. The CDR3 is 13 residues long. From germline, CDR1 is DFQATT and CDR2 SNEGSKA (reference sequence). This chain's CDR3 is CSASSITQETQHF. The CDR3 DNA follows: TGCAGTGCTAGTTCAATCACCCAAGAGACCCAGCACTTC.

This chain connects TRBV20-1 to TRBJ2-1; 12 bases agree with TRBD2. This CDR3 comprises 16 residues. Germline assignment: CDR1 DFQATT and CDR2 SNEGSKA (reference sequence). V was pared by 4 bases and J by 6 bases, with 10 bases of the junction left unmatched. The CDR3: CSATNPTSGRSNEQFF. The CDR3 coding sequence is TGCAGTGCTACAAATCCGACTAGCGGGAGAAGCAATGAGCAGTTCTTC.

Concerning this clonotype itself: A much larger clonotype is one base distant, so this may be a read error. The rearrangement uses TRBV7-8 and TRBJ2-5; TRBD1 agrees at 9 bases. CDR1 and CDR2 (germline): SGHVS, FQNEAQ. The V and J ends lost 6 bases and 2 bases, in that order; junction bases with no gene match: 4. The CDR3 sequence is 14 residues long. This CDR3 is CASRTGGQQETQYF. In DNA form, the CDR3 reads TGTGCCAGCAGGACAGGGGGACAGCAAGAGACCCAGTACTTC.